This TCR beta chain originates from a study of shared clonotypes between healthy human individuals. Whole-study context: Per donor, three plates held CD4 naive cells, three held CD4 memory, two held CD8 naive and one held CD8 memory.

The study, taken as a whole, reports: Rarefaction exposed incomplete sorted-subset sequencing despite large depth. Naive subsets usually exceeded memory subsets in estimated richness.

Note on this clone: The antigen is undetermined.

V lost 6 bases and J lost 7, with 8 bases in between. CDR3 length equals 11 residues. Germline assignment: CDR1 SGHRS and CDR2 YFSETQ. Generated by immunoSEQ multiplex PCR, the TCRdb table keeps only in-frame clones and is missing some. In the table there are 950,000 to 1,100,000 clones, around three quarters of which are singletons. Sequencing used memory CD4+ T cells from PBMCs. Subset in this sample: CD45RA-negative fraction. V usage is TRBV5-1 and J usage is TRBJ2-1; no firm D call. The sequence derives from a man aged 18 to 30 in good health. Some clones in this sample may be carry-over from other donors' samples. For the CDR3, the DNA is TGCGCCAGCAAGGTGGAAAATGAGCAGTTCTTC. Encoded protein: CASKVENEQFF. Supplemented by reference TRBV5-1 and TRBJ2-1, the full variable domain reads KAGVTQTPRYLIKTRGQQVTLSCSPISGHRSVSWYQQTPGQGLQFLFEYFSETQRNKGNFPGRFSGRQFSNSRSEMNVSTLELGDSALYLCASKVENEQFFGPGTRLTVL.